The 14 T cell receptor beta chains presented below share a single source sample, sequenced in a study of CD8+ T cells in alopecia areata. Extraction and reverse transcription of RNA yielded cDNA as the sequencing template. The assay was immunoSEQ multiplex PCR, and TCRdb's table has in-frame clones only and misses some. The repertoire holds some 110,000 clones, 30% to 40% seen once, with approximately 3% in the top ten. The sequencing input was CD4+ T cells sorted from blood. Receptors originate from a human donor with alopecia areata.

The chain links TRBV7-2 to TRBJ2-3; TRBD2 matches 10 bases. V lost 2 bases, J lost 1 base, and 3 bases stayed unmatched. Germline V gene data show CDR1 as SGHTA and CDR2 as FQGNSA. CDR3 size: 16 residues. As DNA, the CDR3 is TGTGCCAGCAGCTTACGGCTAGCGGGGGGCACAGATACGCAGTATTTT. It yields the protein CASSLRLAGGTDTQYF.

This clone was seen only a few times. The V gene is TRBV11-2, the J gene TRBJ2-1; unclear D gene. The V end lost 2 bases, the J end lost 2 bases, and 10 bases lay between the germline ends. There are 15 residues in the CDR3. Germline CDR1 SGHAT, CDR2 FQNNGV. The CDR3 protein is CASSLRGGTYNEQFF. The CDR3 bases are TGTGCCAGCAGCTTACGTGGTGGAACCTACAATGAGCAGTTCTTC.

The chain combines TRBV5-1 with TRBJ1-2; TRBD1 agrees at 7 bases. Germline V gives CDR1 SGHRS, CDR2 YFSETQ. The J segment lost 0 bases and the V segment lost 0 bases, leaving 2 bases of the junction unmatched. The CDR3 has 15 amino acids. CDR3 loop: CASSLAQGANYGYTF. DNA for the CDR3: TGCGCCAGCAGCTTGGCCCAGGGGGCTAACTATGGCTACACCTTC.

The V call is TRBV30, the J call TRBJ2-5, with D maybe TRBD1 (6 bases). Germline assignment: CDR1 GTSNPN and CDR2 SVGIG (reference sequence). Deletions cut 2 bases from V and 7 bases from J, with 17 bases between. The CDR3 sequence is 14 residues long. The CDR3 here is CAWSPDRPRGTQYF. As DNA, the CDR3 is TGTGCCTGGAGTCCCGACAGGCCCAGAGGGACCCAGTACTTC.

This clone was picked up one time. The genes are TRBV29-1 and TRBJ2-7, with 9 bases matching TRBD2. Germline lookup yields CDR1 SQVTM and CDR2 ANQGSEA. This CDR3 region has 13 residues. V lost 5 bases and J lost 2; bases outside the gene matches: 4. The CDR3 DNA reads as TGCAGCGTTTCTAGCGGGGCCCCCTACGAGCAGTACTTC. It encodes CSVSSGAPYEQYF.

This chain links TRBV4-3 with TRBJ1-2, with 10 bases that match TRBD1. Unmatched junction bases numbered 8, after V lost 2 bases and J lost 5 bases. Germline loops: CDR1 LGHNA, CDR2 YSLEER. This CDR3 is 16 amino acids long. The CDR3 region has the DNA TGCGCCAGCAGCCAAAACACCGGGACAGGGGCTTATGGCTACACCTTC. Translating gives CASSQNTGTGAYGYTF.

This clone occurred a few times. J is TRBJ2-1 and V is TRBV18; D ambiguous. The CDR3 is 13 residues long. The germline V and J ends were trimmed by 3 bases and 5 bases, with 8 bases remaining between them. Germline V lookup: CDR1 KGHSH, CDR2 LQKENI. CDR3 bases: TGTGCCAGCTCACCCACTAAGAACAATGAGCAGTTCTTC. Protein: CASSPTKNNEQFF.

This clone was counted between two and nine times. This chain uses TRBV6-5 with TRBJ1-4; D not resolved. V was cut by 5 bases and J by 2 bases, with 9 bases left in between. There are 14 residues in the CDR3. Germline-derived CDR1 and CDR2 are MNHEY and SVGAGI. Written as DNA, the CDR3 is TGTGCCAGCAGTCCGACGGTTACTAATGAAAAACTGTTTTTT. Amino acids: CASSPTVTNEKLFF.

This clone was counted a few times. The chain has TRBV29-1 and TRBJ2-4; 7 bases are a match to TRBD1. The V gene end was trimmed by 2 bases and the J gene end by 1 base; junction bases not matched to a gene: 11. Looked up from germline, CDR1 is SQVTM and CDR2 is ANQGSEA. This CDR3 comprises 17 residues. The CDR3 DNA follows: TGCAGCGTTGAACGGACAGGTACTGCTTTGGCCAAAAACATTCAGTACTTC. It encodes CSVERTGTALAKNIQYF.

The rearrangement uses TRBV5-1 and TRBJ2-3; no reliable D call. The CDR3 covers 13 residues. Germline CDR1 SGHRS, CDR2 YFSETQ. V was shortened by 4 bases and J by 4 bases, with 10 bases between the two germline ends. CDR3 protein: CASSLPGADTQYF. The CDR3 nucleotides are TGCGCCAGCAGCCTCCCCGGCGCAGATACGCAGTATTTT.

This clone appeared a few times. CDR3 coding DNA: TGCGCCAGCAGCGCTGGACTAGCGGGAGACACAGATACGCAGTATTTT. Translating gives CASSAGLAGDTDTQYF. This chain links TRBV5-1 with TRBJ2-3; 13 nucleotides match TRBD2. V lost 4 bases to trimming and J lost 2 bases; unmatched junction nucleotides: 4. The CDR3 sequence is 16 residues long. Looked up from germline, CDR1 is SGHRS and CDR2 is YFSETQ.

The rearrangement joins TRBV29-1 to TRBJ1-2; 7 bases are shared with TRBD1. This CDR3 is 13 amino acids long. The J segment lost 2 bases and the V segment lost 5 bases, leaving 5 bases of the junction unmatched. Germline CDR1 SQVTM, CDR2 ANQGSEA. The CDR3 is CSVIQGINYGYTF. The CDR3 DNA follows: TGCAGCGTTATACAGGGGATAAACTATGGCTACACCTTC.

The chain combines TRBV27 with TRBJ2-5; TRBD2 agrees at 9 bases. Germline CDR1 and CDR2: MNHEY and SMNVEV (reference sequence). After removal of 4 bases from V and 1 base from J, the junction contained 4 bases not matched to a gene. CDR3 size: 15 residues. Here the CDR3 reads CASSSATSGQETQYF. CDR3 nucleotide sequence: TGTGCCAGCAGTTCAGCGACTAGCGGCCAAGAGACCCAGTACTTC.

A few counts support this clone. The same CDR3 arises from other DNA sequences in this sample as well. The chain is built from TRBV29-1 and TRBJ2-7; weak D call: TRBD1 (5 bases). CDR1 is SQVTM and CDR2 is ANQGSEA in the germline V gene. The CDR3 totals 10 residues. Between the trimmed V and J ends, which lost 6 bases and 4 bases, there was a span of 7 bases. CDR3 sequence: CSVGDYEQYF. In DNA, the CDR3 is TGCAGCGTAGGGGATTACGAGCAGTACTTC.